This T cell receptor (beta chain) was retrieved from a study of spatial heterogeneity in lung cancer (dated by TCRdb to about 2019). About the full investigation: More beta-chain than alpha-chain transcripts were consistently detected, likely reflecting higher beta-chain transcript abundance. In tumor regions, TCR transcript counts showed a strong correlation with a T cell transcriptional module score derived from matched bulk RNA-seq. In the raw uncorrected reads, each unique combination of TCR and UMI appeared on average more than ten times. The study quantitatively compared TCR alpha and beta repertoires across multiple tumor regions, matched nontumor lung and blood in non-small cell lung cancer. The study linked features of the TCR repertoire to counts of nonsynonymous mutations, which were determined by whole-exome sequencing of tumor tissue. Both alpha and beta chains were TCR-sequenced in around 220 tumor regions, 64 matched nontumor lung samples and 55 to 60 PBMC samples obtained at surgery.

Taken from cysteine to phenylalanine, the CDR3 has 13 residues. The only DNA kept is the CDR3, 39 bases in frame from the first base. The junction carries 13 bases between V and J, which are trimmed by 5 bases and 4 bases respectively. CDR1 and CDR2, per the germline V gene (reference sequence), are DFQATT and SNEGSKA. The investigation overall reported the following: Counts of ubiquitous and regional expanded TCRs correlated with counts of ubiquitous and regional nonsynonymous mutations, respectively. The tumor nonsynonymous mutation count correlated with the number of expanded intratumoral alpha and beta TCRs. Additional single-cell paired TCR alpha and beta sequencing was considered necessary to confirm, at a functional level, the hypothesis that regional TCRs recognize regional mutations. TCR-seq was estimated to cover only 6% to 7% of tumor T cells for alpha chains and around 13% for beta chains.

The time point label on this specimen signifies: sample taken at primary tumor resection. Donors were some 70 patients with early-stage, untreated non-small cell lung cancer from the lung TRACERx cohort. For TCR sequencing, whole RNA was extracted from tumor and nontumor lung tissue, or from cryopreserved PBMC samples, and no cell sorting was done. Patients were selected for TCR sequencing only if sufficient RNA was available from at least two tumor regions. Tumor and adjacent nontumor lung specimens were reviewed by a lung pathologist before selection. To prepare the library, 5' RACE was applied. Sequencing was performed on a NextSeq 500. To allow correction of PCR and sequencing errors, the TCR library protocol tagged every TCR cDNA molecule with a unique molecular identifier. From the authors' description of their analysis: TCR identification, UMI-based error correction and CDR3 extraction were performed with Decombinator tools. Expanded TCRs were defined as those above a frequency of 2 per 1,000, corresponding to the top 1% of the tumor frequency distribution. Expanded tumor TCRs statistically deemed absent (corrected P<0.05) from at least one tumor region were classed as regional, and all other expanded tumor TCRs were classed as ubiquitous. Rényi diversity was computed with the R vegan package after subsampling each repertoire 100 times to 5,000 TCRs. CDR3 similarity networks were built from amino acid triplet string-kernel similarity, connecting CDR3s with pairwise similarity above 0.82. TCRdb trimmed the raw reads at Q25, called clones with MiXCR and kept productive beta chains. Identical CDR3 protein sequences are pooled into one entry, listed with their most common genes and DNA. TCRdb's processing, not the authors' own work, is the source of the V and J calls. Recorded for this sample are about 29,000 distinct CDR3 sequences; about 7% of them occurred a single time. Almost 25% of the sample lies in the top ten.

This clonotype registers as medium-sized (0.01 to 0.1%) within its sample. What this receptor recognizes is not known. No much larger clonotype is one base removed from it; base qualities were not supplied. The receptor's source is a male donor with early-stage non-small cell lung cancer. Recombination connected TRBV20-1 to TRBJ2-3, with the D gene not clear enough to name. The specimen comprised lung tumor tissue, sampled at surgery. The CDR3 in this case is CSALTPVADTQYF. The nucleotide sequence reads as follows: TGCAGTGCTCTTACCCCGGTGGCAGATACGCAGTATTTT.